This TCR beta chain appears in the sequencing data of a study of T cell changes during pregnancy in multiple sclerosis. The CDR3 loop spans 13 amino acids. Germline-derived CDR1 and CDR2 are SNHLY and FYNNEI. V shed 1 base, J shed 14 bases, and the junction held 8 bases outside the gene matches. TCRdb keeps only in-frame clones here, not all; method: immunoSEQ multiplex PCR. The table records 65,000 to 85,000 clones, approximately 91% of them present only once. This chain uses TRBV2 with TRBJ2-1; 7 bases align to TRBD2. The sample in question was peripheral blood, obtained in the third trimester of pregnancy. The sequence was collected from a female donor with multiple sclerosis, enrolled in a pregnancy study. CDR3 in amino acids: CASSEVRTRSEFF. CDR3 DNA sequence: TGTGCCAGCAGTGAAGTCAGGACTAGAAGTGAGTTCTTC.